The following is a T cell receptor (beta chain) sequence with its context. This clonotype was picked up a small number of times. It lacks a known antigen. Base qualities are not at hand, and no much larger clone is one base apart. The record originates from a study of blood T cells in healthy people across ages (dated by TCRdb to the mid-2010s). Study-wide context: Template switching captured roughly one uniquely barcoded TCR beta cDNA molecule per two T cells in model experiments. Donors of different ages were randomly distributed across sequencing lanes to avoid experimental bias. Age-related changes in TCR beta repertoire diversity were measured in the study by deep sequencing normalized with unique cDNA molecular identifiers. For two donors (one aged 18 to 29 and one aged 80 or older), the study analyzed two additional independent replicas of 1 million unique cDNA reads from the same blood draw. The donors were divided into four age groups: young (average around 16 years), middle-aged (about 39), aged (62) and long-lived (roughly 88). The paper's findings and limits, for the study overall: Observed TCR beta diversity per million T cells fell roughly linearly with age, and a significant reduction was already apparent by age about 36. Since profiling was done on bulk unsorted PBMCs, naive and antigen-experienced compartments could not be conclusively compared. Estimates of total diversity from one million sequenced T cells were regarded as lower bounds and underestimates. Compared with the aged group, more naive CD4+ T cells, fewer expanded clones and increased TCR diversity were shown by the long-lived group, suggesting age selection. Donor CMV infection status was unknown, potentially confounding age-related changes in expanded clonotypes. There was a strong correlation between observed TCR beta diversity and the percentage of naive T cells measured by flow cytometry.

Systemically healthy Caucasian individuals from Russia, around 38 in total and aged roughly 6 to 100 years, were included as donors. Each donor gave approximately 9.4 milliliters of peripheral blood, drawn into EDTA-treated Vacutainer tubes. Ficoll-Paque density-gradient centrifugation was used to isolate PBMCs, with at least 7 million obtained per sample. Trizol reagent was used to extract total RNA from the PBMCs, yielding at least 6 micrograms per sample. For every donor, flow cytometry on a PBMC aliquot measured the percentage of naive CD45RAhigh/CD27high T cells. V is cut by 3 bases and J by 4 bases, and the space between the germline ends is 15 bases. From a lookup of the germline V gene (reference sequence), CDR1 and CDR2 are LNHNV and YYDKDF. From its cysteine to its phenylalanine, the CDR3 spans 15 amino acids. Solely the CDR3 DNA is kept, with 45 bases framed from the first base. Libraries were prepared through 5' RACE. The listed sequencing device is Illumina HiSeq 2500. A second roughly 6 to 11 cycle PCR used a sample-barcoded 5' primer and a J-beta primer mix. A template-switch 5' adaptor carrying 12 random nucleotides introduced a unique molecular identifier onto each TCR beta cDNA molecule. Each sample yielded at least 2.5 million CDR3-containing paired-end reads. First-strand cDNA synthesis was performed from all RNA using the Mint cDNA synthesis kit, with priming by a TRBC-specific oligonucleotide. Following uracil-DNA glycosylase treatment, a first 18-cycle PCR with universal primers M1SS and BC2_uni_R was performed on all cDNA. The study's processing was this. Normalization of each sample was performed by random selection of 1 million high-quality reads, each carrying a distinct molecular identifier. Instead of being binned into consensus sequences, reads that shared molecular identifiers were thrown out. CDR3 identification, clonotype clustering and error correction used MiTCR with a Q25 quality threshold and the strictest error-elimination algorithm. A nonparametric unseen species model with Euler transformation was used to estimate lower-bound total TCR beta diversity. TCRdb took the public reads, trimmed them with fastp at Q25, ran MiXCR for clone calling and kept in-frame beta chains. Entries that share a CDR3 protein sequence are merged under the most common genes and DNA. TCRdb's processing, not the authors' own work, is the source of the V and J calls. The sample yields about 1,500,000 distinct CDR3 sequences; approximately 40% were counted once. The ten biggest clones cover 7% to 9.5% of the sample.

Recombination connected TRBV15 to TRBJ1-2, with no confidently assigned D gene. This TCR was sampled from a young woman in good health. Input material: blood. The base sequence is TGTGCCACCAGCAGCGGGAGAGGTGGGAGCTATGGCTACACCTTC. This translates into CATSSGRGGSYGYTF.